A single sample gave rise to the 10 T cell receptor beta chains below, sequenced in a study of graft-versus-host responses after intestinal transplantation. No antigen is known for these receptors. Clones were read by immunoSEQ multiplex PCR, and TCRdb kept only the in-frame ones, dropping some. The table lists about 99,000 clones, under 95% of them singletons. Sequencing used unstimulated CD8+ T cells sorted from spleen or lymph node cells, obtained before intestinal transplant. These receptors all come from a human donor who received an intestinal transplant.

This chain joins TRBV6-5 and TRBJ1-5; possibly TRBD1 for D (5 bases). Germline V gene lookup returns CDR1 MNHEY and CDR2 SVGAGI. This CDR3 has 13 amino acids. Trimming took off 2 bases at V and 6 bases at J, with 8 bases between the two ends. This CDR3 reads CASSYRGGQPQHF. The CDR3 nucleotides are TGTGCCAGCAGTTACAGGGGAGGTCAGCCCCAGCATTTT.

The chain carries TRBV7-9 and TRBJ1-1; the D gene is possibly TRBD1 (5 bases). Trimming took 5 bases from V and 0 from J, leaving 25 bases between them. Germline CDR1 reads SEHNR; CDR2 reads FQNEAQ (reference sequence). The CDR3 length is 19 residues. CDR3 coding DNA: TGTGCCAGCAGCCCCCCCGCTGGGGCCCCCCGGGCAATGAACACTGAAGCTTTCTTT. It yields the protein CASSPPAGAPRAMNTEAFF.

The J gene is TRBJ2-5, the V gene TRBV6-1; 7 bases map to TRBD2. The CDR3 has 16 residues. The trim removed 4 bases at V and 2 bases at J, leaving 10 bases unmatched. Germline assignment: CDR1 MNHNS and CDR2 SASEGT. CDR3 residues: CASSVTPGTNQETQYF. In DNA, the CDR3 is TGTGCCAGCAGTGTAACACCCGGGACTAATCAAGAGACCCAGTACTTC.

CDR3 in amino acids: CASSGTGRRTNQPQHF. In DNA, the CDR3 is TGTGCCAGCAGCGGGACAGGGAGGAGAACCAATCAGCCCCAGCATTTT. V usage is TRBV2 and J usage is TRBJ1-5; 9 bases line up with TRBD1. Unmatched junction bases numbered 9, after V lost 6 bases and J lost 3 bases. The CDR3 is 16 residues long. Germline loops: CDR1 SNHLY, CDR2 FYNNEI.

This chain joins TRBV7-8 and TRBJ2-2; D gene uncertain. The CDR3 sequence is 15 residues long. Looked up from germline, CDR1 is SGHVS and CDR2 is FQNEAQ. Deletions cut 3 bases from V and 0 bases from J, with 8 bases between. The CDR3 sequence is CASSFGASNTGELFF. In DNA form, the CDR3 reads TGTGCCAGCAGCTTTGGAGCTTCGAACACCGGGGAGCTGTTTTTT.

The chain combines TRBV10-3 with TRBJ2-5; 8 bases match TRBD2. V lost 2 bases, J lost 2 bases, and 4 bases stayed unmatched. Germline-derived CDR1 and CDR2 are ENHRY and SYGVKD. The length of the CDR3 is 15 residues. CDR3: CAISEPAGAQETQYF. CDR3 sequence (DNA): TGTGCCATCAGTGAGCCAGCGGGGGCTCAAGAGACCCAGTACTTC.

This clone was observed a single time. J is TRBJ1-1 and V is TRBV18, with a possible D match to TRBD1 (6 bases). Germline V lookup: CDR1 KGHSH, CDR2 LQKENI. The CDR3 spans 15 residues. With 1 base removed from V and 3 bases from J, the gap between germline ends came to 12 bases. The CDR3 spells CASSPRWDTHTEAFF. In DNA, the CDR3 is TGTGCCAGCTCACCACGATGGGACACACACACTGAAGCTTTCTTT. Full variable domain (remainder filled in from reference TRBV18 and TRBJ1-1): NAGVMQNPRHLVRRRGQEARLRCSPMKGHSHVYWYRQLPEEGLKFMVYLQKENIIDESGMPKERFSAEFPKEGPSILRIQQVVRGDSAAYFCASSPRWDTHTEAFFGQGTRLTVV.

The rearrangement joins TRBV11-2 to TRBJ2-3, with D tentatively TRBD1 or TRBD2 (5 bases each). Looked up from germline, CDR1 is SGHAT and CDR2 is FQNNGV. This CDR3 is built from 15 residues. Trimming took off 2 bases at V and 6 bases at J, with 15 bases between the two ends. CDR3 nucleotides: TGTGCCAGCAGCTTATCAGGGACCCAGTGGGATACGCAGTATTTT. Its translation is CASSLSGTQWDTQYF.

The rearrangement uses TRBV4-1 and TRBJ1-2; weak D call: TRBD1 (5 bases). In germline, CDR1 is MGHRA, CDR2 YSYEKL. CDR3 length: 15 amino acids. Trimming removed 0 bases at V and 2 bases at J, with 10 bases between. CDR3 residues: CASSQDQAGNYGYTF. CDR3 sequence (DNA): TGCGCCAGCAGCCAAGATCAGGCAGGGAACTATGGCTACACCTTC.

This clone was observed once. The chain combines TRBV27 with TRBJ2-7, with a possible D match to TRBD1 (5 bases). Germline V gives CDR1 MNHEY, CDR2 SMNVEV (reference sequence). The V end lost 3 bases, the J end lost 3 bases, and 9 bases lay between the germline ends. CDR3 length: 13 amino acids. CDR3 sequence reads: CASSFTGNYEQYF. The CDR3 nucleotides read TGTGCCAGCAGTTTTACAGGAAACTACGAGCAGTACTTC.